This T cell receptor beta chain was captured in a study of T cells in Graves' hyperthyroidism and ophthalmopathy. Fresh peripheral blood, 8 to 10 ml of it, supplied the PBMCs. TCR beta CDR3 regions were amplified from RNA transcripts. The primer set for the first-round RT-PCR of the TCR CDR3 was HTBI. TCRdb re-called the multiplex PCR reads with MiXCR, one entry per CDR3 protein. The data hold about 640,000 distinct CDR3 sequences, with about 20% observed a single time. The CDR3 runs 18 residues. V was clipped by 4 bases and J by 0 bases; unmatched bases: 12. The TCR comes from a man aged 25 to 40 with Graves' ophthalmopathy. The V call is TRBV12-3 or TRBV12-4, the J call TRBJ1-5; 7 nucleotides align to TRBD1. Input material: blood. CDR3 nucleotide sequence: TGTGCCAGCAGTTCCGGACAGGTCGCCCTAAATAGCAATCAGCCCCAGCATTTT. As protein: CASSSGQVALNSNQPQHF.